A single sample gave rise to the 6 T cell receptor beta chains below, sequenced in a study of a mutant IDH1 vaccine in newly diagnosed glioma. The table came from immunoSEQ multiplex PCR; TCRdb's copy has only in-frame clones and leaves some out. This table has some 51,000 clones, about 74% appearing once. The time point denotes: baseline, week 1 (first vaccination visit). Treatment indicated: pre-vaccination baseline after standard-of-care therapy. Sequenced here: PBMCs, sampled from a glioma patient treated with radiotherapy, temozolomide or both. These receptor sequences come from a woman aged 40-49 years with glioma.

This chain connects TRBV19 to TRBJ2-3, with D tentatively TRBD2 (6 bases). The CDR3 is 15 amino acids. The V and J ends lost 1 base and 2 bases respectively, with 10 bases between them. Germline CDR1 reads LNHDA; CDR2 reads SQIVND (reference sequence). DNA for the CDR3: TGTGCCAGTAGTATAGCCCCGGGACTCACAGATACGCAGTATTTT. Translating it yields CASSIAPGLTDTQYF.

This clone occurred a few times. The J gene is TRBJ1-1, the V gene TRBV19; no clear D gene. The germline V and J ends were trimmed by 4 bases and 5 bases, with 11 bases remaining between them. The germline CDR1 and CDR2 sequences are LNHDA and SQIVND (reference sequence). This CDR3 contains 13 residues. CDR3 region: CASSKEGRTEAFF. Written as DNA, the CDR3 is TGTGCCAGTAGTAAGGAAGGGAGAACTGAAGCTTTCTTT.

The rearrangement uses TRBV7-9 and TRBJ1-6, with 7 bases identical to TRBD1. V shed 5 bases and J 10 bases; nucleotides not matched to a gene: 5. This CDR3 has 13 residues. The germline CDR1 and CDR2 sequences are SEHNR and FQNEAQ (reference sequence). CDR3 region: CASSITGESPLHF. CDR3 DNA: TGTGCCAGCAGCATTACAGGGGAATCACCCCTCCACTTT.

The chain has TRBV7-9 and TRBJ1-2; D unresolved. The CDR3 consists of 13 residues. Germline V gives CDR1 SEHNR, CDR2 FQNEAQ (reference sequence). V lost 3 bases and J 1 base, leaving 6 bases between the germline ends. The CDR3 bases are TGTGCCAGCAGCTTTCTGAGTAACTATGGCTACACCTTC. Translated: CASSFLSNYGYTF.

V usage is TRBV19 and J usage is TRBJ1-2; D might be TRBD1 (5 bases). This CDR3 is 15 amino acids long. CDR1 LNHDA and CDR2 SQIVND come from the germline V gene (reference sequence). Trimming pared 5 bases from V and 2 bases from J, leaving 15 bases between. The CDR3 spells CASSHPVQGNYGYTF. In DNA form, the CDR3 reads TGTGCCAGTAGTCACCCGGTGCAGGGAAACTATGGCTACACCTTC.

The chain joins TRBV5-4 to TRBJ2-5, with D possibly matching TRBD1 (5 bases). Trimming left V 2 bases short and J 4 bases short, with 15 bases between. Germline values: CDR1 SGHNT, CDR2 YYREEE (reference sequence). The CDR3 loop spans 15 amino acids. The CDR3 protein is CASSFALGDRETQYF. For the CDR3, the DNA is TGTGCCAGCAGCTTTGCGCTAGGGGATCGAGAGACCCAGTACTTC.